The 7 T cell receptor beta chains below were found in one sample sequenced in a study of CD8 T cells in Susac syndrome. Random hexamers primed reverse transcription of about 0.5 to 1 ug RNA. Using its own MiXCR run on the immunoSEQ multiplex PCR reads, TCRdb lists one record per CDR3 protein. The repertoire includes about 150,000 distinct CDR3 sequences, around 95% of them detected once, and less than 0.085% sits in the top ten. The specimen was CD4+ T cells from PBMCs. The receptors were sampled from a human donor with Susac syndrome.

The chain is built from TRBV20-1 and TRBJ1-1, with a weak D call TRBD1 (5 bases). Trimming shortened V by 5 bases and J by 2 bases, and 12 bases separated the two germline ends. Germline V CDR1 and CDR2: DFQATT, SNEGSKA (reference sequence). This CDR3 contains 13 residues. The CDR3 DNA is TGCAGTGCTGGCGGGGGAGGAAACACTGAAGCTTTCTTT. It translates to CSAGGGGNTEAFF.

V gene TRBV20-1 combines with J gene TRBJ1-1, with D unclear. The CDR3 runs 12 residues. V gave up 3 bases and J gave up 2 bases, with 7 bases separating them. Per germline, CDR1 DFQATT and CDR2 SNEGSKA (reference sequence). CDR3 DNA: TGCAGTGCTAGTACTGTAAACACTGAAGCTTTCTTT. Translation: CSASTVNTEAFF.

This rearrangement joins TRBV12-3 or TRBV12-4 to TRBJ1-5; no reliable D call. CDR3 size: 13 residues. V was clipped by 3 bases and J by 0 bases, with 3 bases between them. CDR3 in DNA: TGTGCCAGCAGTTTTAGTAGCAATCAGCCCCAGCATTTT. The encoded protein is CASSFSSNQPQHF.

This sequence joins TRBV9 and TRBJ1-1; no definite D call. The CDR3 length is 13 residues. Germline assignment: CDR1 SGDLS and CDR2 YYNGEE. Deletions cut 5 bases from V and 0 bases from J, with 8 bases between. CDR3 sequence reads: CASSVQMNTEAFF. CDR3 sequence (DNA): TGTGCCAGCAGTGTCCAGATGAACACTGAAGCTTTCTTT.

The V gene is TRBV20-1, the J gene TRBJ1-2; D ambiguous. The CDR3 covers 10 residues. The germline V and J ends were trimmed by 6 bases and 5 bases, with 7 bases remaining between them. The V gene's germline CDR1 is DFQATT and CDR2 SNEGSKA (reference sequence). The CDR3 spells CSATSYGYTF. The CDR3 region has the DNA TGCAGTGCCACAAGTTATGGCTACACCTTC.

The J gene is TRBJ1-1, the V gene TRBV20-1; D is unresolved. V lost 0 bases and J lost 6, with 14 bases in between. The CDR3 has 14 residues. From germline, CDR1 is DFQATT and CDR2 SNEGSKA (reference sequence). CDR3 protein: CSARDMRSSAEAFF. DNA for the CDR3: TGCAGTGCTAGAGATATGCGCTCGTCCGCTGAAGCTTTCTTT.

This chain's CDR3 is CASRARSFDTQYF. The CDR3 region has the DNA TGTGCCAGCCGGGCTAGATCGTTCGATACGCAGTATTTT. The chain combines TRBV7-9 with TRBJ2-3; D uncertain. This CDR3 has 13 amino acids. V lost 8 bases and J lost 6, with 15 bases in between. Germline values: CDR1 SEHNR, CDR2 FQNEAQ (reference sequence).